This T cell receptor beta chain is from a study of cytomegalovirus exposure and HLA in healthy donors. Points from the study as a whole: Overall, around 160 TCR beta chains were annotated as cytomegalovirus-associated. TCR sequences were mostly rare, though some public TCRs occurred in many donors. V- and J-gene trimming of TCR beta was linked (in a later analysis) to a missense DCLRE1C variant.

Germline V gene data show CDR1 as MGHRA and CDR2 as YSYEKL. This CDR3 has 16 residues. The junction had 6 bases not matched to a gene; V was cut back by 4 bases and J by 5 bases. A multiplex PCR was run with 60 Vbeta primers and 13 Jbeta primers. Source study methods: Roughly 80 million unique TCR beta chains, 9 million to 11 million shared, were counted in a later analysis. Repertoires were generated with immunoSEQ multiplex PCR, while TCRdb's copy carries only in-frame clones and drops some. V and J calls and clone size are copied from that table; D and trimming were computed from the DNA. The table lists tens of thousands of clones, with approximately 3.6% in the top ten. As to this clone: Its specificity is unknown.

The rearrangement joins TRBV4-1 to TRBJ2-1; 12 bases map to TRBD2. The origin of this receptor is a woman aged 40 to 50 in good health and CMV-seropositive. Sequenced input: PBMCs. The CDR3, as DNA: TGCGCCAGCAGCCGCCTAGCGGGAGGGCCGAACAATGAGCAGTTCTTC. This gives the protein CASSRLAGGPNNEQFF.